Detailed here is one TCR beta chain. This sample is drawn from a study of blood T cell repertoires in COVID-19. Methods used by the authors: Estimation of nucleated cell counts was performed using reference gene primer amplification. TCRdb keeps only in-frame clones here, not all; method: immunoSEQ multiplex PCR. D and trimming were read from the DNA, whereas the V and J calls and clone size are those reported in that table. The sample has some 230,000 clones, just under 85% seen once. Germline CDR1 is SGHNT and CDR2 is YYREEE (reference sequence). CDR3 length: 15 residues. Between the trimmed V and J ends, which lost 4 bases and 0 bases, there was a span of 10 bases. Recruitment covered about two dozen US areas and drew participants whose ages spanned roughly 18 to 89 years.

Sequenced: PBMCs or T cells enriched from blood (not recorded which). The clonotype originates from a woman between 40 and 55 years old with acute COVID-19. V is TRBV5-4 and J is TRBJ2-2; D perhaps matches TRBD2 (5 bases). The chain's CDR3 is CASSLGLPNTGELFF. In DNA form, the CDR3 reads TGTGCCAGCAGCCTTGGACTGCCGAACACCGGGGAGCTGTTTTTT.